These T cell receptor beta chains were read from a single sample in a study of T-cell memory formation after mild COVID-19. TCRdb analysed the 5' RACE reads with MiXCR anew, one entry per CDR3 protein. The repertoire has a few hundred thousand distinct CDR3 sequences, 16% of them found once; the top ten carry over 20%. The sample consisted of PBMCs or a T cell subset sorted from them (not recorded which). The receptor source for this set is a man aged 18 to 29 who had mild COVID-19 (a few samples of this study predate the infection). Cell type and time point are not known. The CDR3 runs from the conserved cysteine through the conserved F or W. The order of the fields is J gene, D gene, V gene, clone size, CDR3 length, CDR3 DNA, CDR3 protein. A D gene is named only where the DNA matches it firmly. Where a row states a size, it is once, few, many or the class of an expanded clone; other rows omit it.

>TRBJ2-3|.|TRBV20-1|.|13
TGCAGTGCTAGATCCCGGTTAGAAGATACGCAGTATTTT
CSARSRLEDTQYF
>TRBJ1-1|.|TRBV5-4|few|15
TGTGCCAGCAGCTCACAAGGGGGAGGGAACACTGAAGCTTTCTTT
CASSSQGGGNTEAFF
>TRBJ1-2|TRBD1|TRBV12-3/TRBV12-4|many|16
TGTGCCAGCAGTTTATCTGTCGTGGGACAGGGGTTTGGCTACACCTTC
CASSLSVVGQGFGYTF
>TRBJ1-2|.|TRBV4-3|.|14
TGCGCCAGCAGCCAAGGGGACCGTAACTATGGCTACACCTTC
CASSQGDRNYGYTF
>TRBJ2-7|.|TRBV2|few|14
TGTGCCAGCAGTGAACAGGGGACCTCCTACGAGCAGTACTTC
CASSEQGTSYEQYF
>TRBJ2-7|.|TRBV12-3/TRBV12-4|.|14
TGTGCCAGCAGTTTACAGGCCGGGTCCCCCCGGCAGTACTTC
CASSLQAGSPRQYF
>TRBJ2-2|TRBD1|TRBV7-3|.|15
TGTGCCAGCAGCTGGGGGACAGGGCTCCCCGGGGAGCTGTTTTTT
CASSWGTGLPGELFF
>TRBJ2-1|.|TRBV5-1|few|16
TGCGCCAGCAGCTTGGGGAGGGGGTTGGCCTACAATGAGCAGTTCTTC
CASSLGRGLAYNEQFF
>TRBJ2-5|.|TRBV9|.|11
TGTGCCAGCAGCGTCTGGGAGACCCAGTACTTC
CASSVWETQYF
>TRBJ2-1|TRBD2|TRBV6-5|many|18
TGTGCCAGCAGTCTCCTAGCGGGCCAACCGAGCTCCTACAATGAGCAGTTCTTC
CASSLLAGQPSSYNEQFF
>TRBJ2-5|.|TRBV12-5|.|13
TGTGCTAGTGGTTTAGGGCGGGTAGAGACCCAGTACTTC
CASGLGRVETQYF
>TRBJ2-1|.|TRBV4-2|few|13
TGTGCCAGCAGCCAAGAGACGATCAATGAGCAGTTCTTC
CASSQETINEQFF
>TRBJ1-6|TRBD1|TRBV6-2/TRBV6-3|.|13
TGTGCCAGCAGTGACAGGGGGAATTCACCCCTCCACTTT
CASSDRGNSPLHF
>TRBJ1-5|TRBD1|TRBV20-1|few|13
TGCAGTGCTCCCCAGGGGGCCGGGCAGCCCCAGCATTTT
CSAPQGAGQPQHF
>TRBJ1-5|.|TRBV12-3/TRBV12-4|.|13
TGTGCCAGCCGCCGGAGGGCGGATCAGCCCCAGCATTTT
CASRRRADQPQHF
>TRBJ1-2|.|TRBV20-1|.|12
TGCAGTGGGTCTCGTAGAAGGGGAGGCTACACCTTC
CSGSRRRGGYTF
>TRBJ2-1|.|TRBV7-6|few|15
TGTGCCAGCAGCTCCTCACAGGGATCCTACAATGAGCAGTTCTTC
CASSSSQGSYNEQFF
>TRBJ2-3|TRBD1|TRBV10-3|.|13
TGTGCCATCAGGGGGGACAGGGAAGATACGCAGTATTTT
CAIRGDREDTQYF